Presented here are 9 T cell receptor beta chains from one specimen sequenced in a study of cytomegalovirus exposure and HLA in healthy donors. Primers: 60 Vbeta forward and 13 Jbeta reverse. The table came from immunoSEQ multiplex PCR; TCRdb's copy has only in-frame clones and leaves some out. In the table there are around 130,000 clones, around 67% of which are singletons. Material: PBMCs. The receptors derive from a woman aged 40 to 55 in good health and CMV-seropositive.

The chain employs TRBV11-2 and TRBJ2-7; D gene ambiguous. Germline V gene data show CDR1 as SGHAT and CDR2 as FQNNGV. Trimming stripped 1 base from V and 1 base from J, with 8 bases between. This CDR3 has 14 residues. Here the CDR3 DNA reads TGTGCCAGCAGCTTAGGACACAGATCCTACGAGCAGTACTTC. Amino acid sequence: CASSLGHRSYEQYF. The full variable domain, with the rest looked up from reference TRBV11-2 and TRBJ2-7, is EAGVAQSPRYKIIEKRQSVAFWCNPISGHATLYWYQQILGQGPKLLIQFQNNGVVDDSQLPKDRFSAERLKGVDSTLKIQPAKLEDSAVYLCASSLGHRSYEQYFGPGTRLTVT.

This rearrangement joins TRBV4-3 to TRBJ2-7; D may be TRBD1 (6 bases). V was cut by 2 bases and J by 6 bases, with 14 bases left in between. CDR3 length: 14 amino acids. Germline assignment: CDR1 LGHNA and CDR2 YSLEER. The CDR3 here is CASSQLQGFSEQYF. CDR3 sequence (DNA): TGCGCCAGCAGCCAACTACAGGGATTCTCCGAGCAGTACTTC.

In its sample, this clone was seen once. The chain uses TRBV7-7 and TRBJ2-5; 11 bases fit TRBD2. V lost 5 bases and J lost 2; bases outside the gene matches: 16. The CDR3 is 19 residues long. Germline CDR1 reads SSHAT; CDR2 reads FNYEAQ (reference sequence). The CDR3 protein is CASSRRSPLSGGGQETQYF. The CDR3 DNA reads TGTGCCAGCAGCCGTCGCTCCCCCCTTAGCGGGGGGGGTCAAGAGACCCAGTACTTC.

The rearrangement links TRBV5-6 to TRBJ1-2, with TRBD1 as a possible D gene (5 bases). The germline V and J ends were trimmed by 3 bases and 8 bases, with 20 bases remaining between them. The length of the CDR3 is 15 residues. CDR1 and CDR2 (germline): SGHDT, YYEEEE. The CDR3 spells CASSSPLRGLEGYTF. The CDR3 nucleotides read TGTGCCAGCAGCTCACCGTTGAGGGGACTGGAGGGCTACACCTTC.

The V and J genes are TRBV28 and TRBJ2-1, with TRBD2 identical over 9 bases. Trimming at V came to 6 bases and at J to 11 bases, leaving 5 bases not matched to a gene. The V gene's germline CDR1 is MDHEN and CDR2 SYDVKM. The CDR3 is 12 residues long. CDR3: CASRQSSGKQFF. In DNA form, the CDR3 reads TGTGCCAGCAGGCAGTCTAGCGGGAAGCAGTTCTTC.

The V gene is TRBV5-4, the J gene TRBJ1-2, with 7 bases fitting TRBD1. V shed 0 bases, J shed 3 bases, and the junction held 2 bases outside the gene matches. CDR3 length equals 14 residues. Looked up from germline, CDR1 is SGHNT and CDR2 is YYREEE (reference sequence). CDR3 in DNA: TGTGCCAGCAGCTTGGGAGGGGGCGACTATGGCTACACCTTC. Protein sequence: CASSLGGGDYGYTF.

This chain uses TRBV30 with TRBJ2-1; TRBD1 is a possible D gene (6 bases). The V gene's germline CDR1 is GTSNPN and CDR2 SVGIG (reference sequence). Between the trimmed V and J ends, which lost 4 bases and 7 bases, there was a span of 8 bases. The CDR3 contains 11 residues. The CDR3 bases are TGTGCCTGGAAGGGGGTGAATGAGCAGTTCTTC. Protein: CAWKGVNEQFF.

The rearrangement joins TRBV7-3 to TRBJ2-6; 8 bases agree with TRBD1. After removal of 2 bases from V and 4 bases from J, the junction contained 13 bases not matched to a gene. Germline V gene sequence: CDR1 SGHTA, CDR2 FQGTGA. The CDR3 covers 19 residues. CDR3 loop: CASSLQGALSASGANVLTF. The CDR3 DNA sequence: TGTGCCAGCAGCTTACAGGGGGCGCTTTCCGCCTCCGGGGCCAACGTCCTGACTTTC.

The rearrangement links TRBV10-3 to TRBJ2-3; 14 bases agree with TRBD2. With 6 bases clipped from V and 2 bases from J, the junction kept 10 bases outside the gene matches. This CDR3 comprises 18 residues. Germline assignment: CDR1 ENHRY and CDR2 SYGVKD. Here the CDR3 reads CAISPGTSGSRITDTQYF. The CDR3 DNA reads TGTGCCATCAGCCCGGGGACTAGCGGGAGTAGGATCACAGATACGCAGTATTTT.